This TCR beta chain was captured in a study of blood T cell repertoires in COVID-19. Across the whole study: Spain, Italy and the United States supplied samples that represented acute and convalescent COVID-19. PBMCs, B-cell-depleted T cells, or T cells were the source of the cDNA or gDNA that made up the material.

Under the authors' procedure: Estimates of nucleated cell counts were drawn from the amplification of reference gene primers. Measured with immunoSEQ multiplex PCR; TCRdb has only the in-frame clones, and not every one. D and trimming come from the DNA, and the V and J calls and clone size come from that table. The table lists about 180,000 clones, 80% to 90% of them singletons. Germline V CDR1 and CDR2: LGHDT, YNNKEL (reference sequence). The CDR3 is 13 amino acids. V gave up 1 base and J gave up 2 bases, with 6 bases separating them. Recruited during active infection, patients (from Seattle) were subsequently followed longitudinally.

Sequenced material: peripheral blood. The TCR originated in a woman of 80 years or more with COVID-19, enrolled during active disease. The V and J genes are TRBV3-1 (or the pseudogene TRBV3-2) and TRBJ2-7; D is ambiguous. The CDR3 here is CASSQGPTYEQYF. In DNA form, the CDR3 reads TGTGCCAGCAGCCAAGGTCCCACCTACGAGCAGTACTTC.